This T cell receptor beta chain was found in a study of T cell responses to AZD1222 COVID-19 vaccine. Study-wide results and limits: The study found vaccine-associated CD4 TCRs spanning spike, dominant at 160-218 and 743-854. White British donors predominated, females outnumbered males, and clonal diversity was possibly underestimated. It was only after the peak T cell response that any repertoires were sampled. Nearly half of unique spike-specific TCRs reportedly avoided B.1.351 and B.1.1.7 mutated regions.

The CDR3 loop spans 13 amino acids. V lost 2 bases and J 6 bases, leaving 8 bases between the germline ends. The germline V gene encodes CDR1 GTSNPN and CDR2 SVGIG (reference sequence). This clone was seen only once. Antigen unknown. Produced via immunoSEQ multiplex PCR; TCRdb's table is partial and in-frame only. Of 250,000 to 300,000 clones detected, roughly 93% appear once; the ten largest clones hold approximately 0.52%. Sequencing was performed on peripheral blood, taken 28 days after the second AZD1222 dose. The sequence came from an adult who received the AZD1222 COVID-19 vaccine. The chain employs TRBV30 and TRBJ1-6, with D unclear. The CDR3: CAWSKGRNSPLHF. The CDR3 DNA reads TGTGCCTGGAGTAAAGGCCGTAATTCACCCCTCCACTTT.